The rows below give T cell receptor beta chains drawn from one sample of a study of blood T cell repertoires in COVID-19. TCRdb's copy holds only in-frame clones and misses some; the assay was immunoSEQ multiplex PCR. This sample has 150,000 to 180,000 clones, with roughly 85% found just once. Specimen: peripheral blood. The receptor source for this set is a woman in her sixties or seventies with COVID-19, enrolled during active disease. Each CDR3 is given with its conserved first and last residue. Each record gives: V gene, D gene, J gene, CDR3 DNA, CDR3 protein. A D gene is named only where the DNA matches it firmly.

>TRBV3-1/TRBV3-2|NA|TRBJ1-1
TGTGCCAGCAGCCACACCAGGGGGAACACTGAAGCTTTCTTT
CASSHTRGNTEAFF
>TRBV5-6|NA|TRBJ2-2
TGTGCCAGCACCGTGGGGGGAGCGAACACCGGGGAGCTGTTTTTT
CASTVGGANTGELFF
>TRBV11-3|TRBD1|TRBJ2-1
TGTGCCAGCAGCCGCGGGACAGGGATGAATGAGCAGTTCTTC
CASSRGTGMNEQFF
>TRBV5-1|NA|TRBJ2-2
TGCGCCAGCAGCTCTCAGGGCAAGAACACCGGGGAGCTGTTTTTT
CASSSQGKNTGELFF
>TRBV7-6|TRBD1|TRBJ1-1
TGTGCCAGCAGCTCGGGACAGAGGACTGAAGCTTTCTTT
CASSSGQRTEAFF
>TRBV19|NA|TRBJ1-5
TGTGCCAGCACCGCGGGACTTAGCAATCAGCCCCAGCATTTT
CASTAGLSNQPQHF
>TRBV20-1|TRBD1|TRBJ1-2
TGCAGTGCTAGTCGGGACAGCTATGGCTACACCTTC
CSASRDSYGYTF
>TRBV30|NA|TRBJ1-1
TGTGCCTGGAGGGCCCTTGGGAACACTGAAGCTTTCTTT
CAWRALGNTEAFF
>TRBV7-9|NA|TRBJ2-3
TGTGCCAGCAGCTTAGCTACGGGGAGCACAGATACGCAGTATTTT
CASSLATGSTDTQYF
>TRBV19|NA|TRBJ2-4
TGTGCCAGTAGGGGCGGACTAGCCAAAAACATTCAGTACTTC
CASRGGLAKNIQYF
>TRBV5-1|NA|TRBJ2-5
TGCGCCAGCAGCTTGAAAGCTCAAGAGACCCAGTACTTC
CASSLKAQETQYF
>TRBV6-5|NA|TRBJ2-5
TGTGCCAGCAGTAAGAGGGCGGGGGAGACCCAGTACTTC
CASSKRAGETQYF
>TRBV30|NA|TRBJ1-1
TGTGCCTGGAGTGCATGGGGGGACACTGAAGCTTTCTTT
CAWSAWGDTEAFF
>TRBV6-5|TRBD1|TRBJ1-5
TGTGCCAGCAATGGCCGGGACAGGGTTTATCAGCCCCAGCATTTT
CASNGRDRVYQPQHF
>TRBV7-9|NA|TRBJ1-6
TGTGCCAGCAGCTTAAATGAGGCCTTCCTAGGCCTCCACTTT
CASSLNEAFLGLHF
>TRBV7-8|TRBD1|TRBJ2-7
TGTGCCAGCAGGCGGGGGACAGGGGGCTACGAGCAGTACTTC
CASRRGTGGYEQYF
>TRBV7-9|TRBD1|TRBJ1-2
TGTGCCAGCAGCTTAGGGCCGGGACAGGGGGCATCTGGCTACACCTTC
CASSLGPGQGASGYTF
>TRBV19|NA|TRBJ1-5
TGTGCCAGTAGTATAACTGGGGGGATAGATCAGCCCCAGCATTTT
CASSITGGIDQPQHF
>TRBV6-6|NA|TRBJ1-1
TGTGCCAGCAGCCCCGTCACTGAAGCTTTCTTT
CASSPVTEAFF
>TRBV27|TRBD1|TRBJ1-4
TGTGCCAGCAGAGGCAGGGGGGCCATTAATGAAAAACTGTTTTTT
CASRGRGAINEKLFF